These 9 T cell receptor beta chains originate from one sample sequenced in a study of T cell clonality in common variable immunodeficiency. Sequencing was performed with immunoSEQ multiplex PCR; in TCRdb, only in-frame clones are kept and a portion is missing. Recorded here are tens of thousands of clones, with no singletons, and the ten leading clones hold more than 10%. Source material: peripheral blood mononuclear cells. The source is a person aged 18 to 75 in good health.

Many counts were recorded for this clone. The observed sequence ends 3 residues before the CDR3 terminus, with the missing tail filled in from the germline J gene. V is TRBV13 and J is TRBJ1-6, with a possible D match to TRBD1 (5 bases). Trimming stripped 5 bases from V and 12 bases from J, with 17 bases between. The CDR3 is made up of 14 amino acids. Germline V gene lookup returns CDR1 PRHDT and CDR2 FYEKMQ (reference sequence). The CDR3 sequence: CASSNKQGEGPLHF. The part of the CDR3 DNA that was read is TGTGCCAGCAGCAATAAACAAGGGGAGGGACCC.

Comment on this clone: The read ends 3 residues early relative to the CDR3; the germline J gene fills the gap. This chain uses TRBV18 with TRBJ1-6, with 9 bases fitting TRBD1. The CDR3 spans 16 residues. Germline V gene data show CDR1 as KGHSH and CDR2 as LQKENI. The CDR3 here is CASSRDRDLTSFTLHF. Incomplete CDR3 DNA: TGTGCCAGCTCGCGGGACAGGGATTTAACCAGTTTCACC.

Ten or more counts support this clone. The CDR3 end lies 3 residues beyond the end of the read and is filled in from the germline J gene. J is TRBJ1-2 and V is TRBV18; maybe TRBD1 (5 bases). CDR1 KGHSH and CDR2 LQKENI come from the germline V gene. This CDR3 is built from 13 residues. Trimming stripped 3 bases from V and 0 bases from J, with 5 bases between. The part of the CDR3 DNA that was read is TGTGCCAGCTCACCGGGGCCTAACTATGGC. Encoded protein: CASSPGPNYG. The complete CDR3 protein is CASSPGPNYGYTF. Based on the CDR3 plus reference TRBV18 and TRBJ1-2, the full variable domain is NAGVMQNPRHLVRRRGQEARLRCSPMKGHSHVYWYRQLPEEGLKFMVYLQKENIIDESGMPKERFSAEFPKEGPSILRIQQVVRGDSAAYFCASSPGPNYGYTFGSGTRLTVV.

A remark on this clone: The observed sequence ends 3 residues before the CDR3 terminus, with the missing tail filled in from the germline J gene. The chain joins TRBV2 to TRBJ2-3; 13 bases fit TRBD2. This CDR3 spans 16 amino acids. Germline CDR1 is SNHLY and CDR2 is FYNNEI. V lost 5 bases, J lost 4 bases, and 6 bases stayed unmatched. The CDR3 loop reads CASSPGLAGIADTQYF. CDR3 DNA, as far as it was read: TGTGCCAGCAGTCCGGGACTAGCGGGGATCGCAGATACG.

There are many counts of this clone. The DNA ends 3 residues before the CDR3 does, and the rest of the CDR3 is filled in from the germline J gene. The chain uses TRBV5-1 and TRBJ2-3; possibly TRBD1 for D (5 bases). The V end was cut by 3 bases, the J end by 0 bases, with 11 bases between. The CDR3 length is 15 residues. CDR1 SGHRS and CDR2 YFSETQ come from the germline V gene. CDR3 DNA (partial): TGCGCCAGCAGCTATTTAGGGGCTAGCACAGATACG. This translates into CASSYLGASTDT. Given in full, the CDR3 is CASSYLGASTDTQYF.

This clone was counted many times. The read finishes 3 residues shy of the CDR3 end, and the germline J gene is used to complete it. This rearrangement joins TRBV6-2 or TRBV6-3 to TRBJ2-3; D possibly corresponds to TRBD1 (6 bases). V lost 8 bases and J 0 bases, leaving 15 bases between the germline ends. This CDR3 is built from 15 residues. Germline assignment: CDR1 MNHEY and CDR2 SVGEGT. CDR3: CASSNRDGSTDTQYF. Partial CDR3 DNA: TGTGCCAGCTCGAACAGGGACGGTAGCACAGATACG.

This clone was found many times. The CDR3 is cut off 3 residues early in the read; its end comes from the germline J gene. The chain carries TRBV5-1 and TRBJ1-1; no reliable D call. The germline V and J ends were trimmed by 1 base and 4 bases, with 8 bases remaining between them. Germline loops: CDR1 SGHRS, CDR2 YFSETQ. CDR3 length equals 13 residues. The CDR3 loop reads CASSLSGVTEAFF. Partial CDR3 DNA: TGCGCCAGCAGCTTGAGCGGGGTCACTGAA. The variable domain in full, completed from reference TRBV5-1 and TRBJ1-1, reads KAGVTQTPRYLIKTRGQQVTLSCSPISGHRSVSWYQQTPGQGLQFLFEYFSETQRNKGNFPGRFSGRQFSNSRSEMNVSTLELGDSALYLCASSLSGVTEAFFGQGTRLTVV.

This clone was observed at least ten times. The read ends 3 residues shy of where the CDR3 ends; the end is completed using the germline J gene. The rearrangement uses TRBV2 and TRBJ2-1, with D possibly TRBD1 on 5 matching bases. The CDR3 has 13 residues. CDR1 and CDR2 from the germline V gene are SNHLY and FYNNEI. V lost 7 bases, J lost 4 bases, and 11 bases lay in between. The covered CDR3 bases are TGTGCCAGCATCAGGGAACAATACAATGAG. Protein: CASIREQYNE. The CDR3, in full, reads CASIREQYNEQFF.

This clone appeared many times. The read is 3 residues too short to cover the CDR3 end, so that end is filled in from the germline J gene. This chain connects TRBV7-3 to TRBJ2-3, with D possibly TRBD2 on 5 matching bases. Germline CDR1 SGHTA, CDR2 FQGTGA. There are 14 residues in the CDR3. V lost 1 base and J lost 6, with 11 bases in between. CDR3 residues: CASSLRAERDTQYF. The part of the CDR3 DNA that was read is TGTGCCAGCAGCTTAAGAGCGGAGAGGGATACG.